This T cell receptor (beta chain) was found in a study of siplizumab effects on memory and regulatory T cells. Study observations and caveats: For siplizumab cultures, the suppressive function of their proliferating Tregs was not confirmed. Under siplizumab, an average roughly 63% of mappable alloreactive CD4+ clones were Treg-derived, compared with more than 25% in controls.

Points on this clone: The antigen remains unidentified.

The CDR3 is made up of 13 amino acids. The ends lost 3 bases at V and 4 bases at J; junction bases unmatched: 0. Germline V gene data show CDR1 as SGHDT and CDR2 as YYEEEE. The method was immunoSEQ multiplex PCR; TCRdb's version includes in-frame clones alone and lacks a portion of them. The data show about 110,000 clones, roughly 91% seen once. The clonotype comes from a human donor in good health. The rearrangement joins TRBV5-6 to TRBJ1-1; TRBD1 aligns across 10 bases. The material sequenced was CD4+ T cells sorted from blood. The CDR3 loop reads CASSWDRGTEAFF. The DNA for the CDR3 is TGTGCCAGCAGCTGGGACAGGGGCACTGAAGCTTTCTTT. The full variable domain, completed using reference TRBV5-6 and TRBJ1-1, is DAGVTQSPTHLIKTRGQQVTLRCSPKSGHDTVSWYQQALGQGPQFIFQYYEEEERQRGNFPDRFSGHQFPNYSSELNVNALLLGDSALYLCASSWDRGTEAFFGQGTRLTVV.